Below, 30 T cell receptor beta chains from the same sample are listed, as sequenced in a study of beta chain features in type 1 diabetes. The whole isolated RNA underwent reverse transcription, so sequencing captured expressed TCRB transcripts. The method was immunoSEQ multiplex PCR; TCRdb's version includes in-frame clones alone and lacks a portion of them. The sample has hundreds of thousands of clones; roughly 13% are singletons. The sequencing input was naive CD4+ T cells from blood. These receptors all stem from a man aged 18 to 30 in good health.

The chain has TRBV28 and TRBJ1-2; 9 bases match TRBD1. Germline lookup yields CDR1 MDHEN and CDR2 SYDVKM. Germline trimming cut 7 bases from V and 4 bases from J; bases unmatched to any gene: 7. This CDR3 contains 14 residues. The CDR3 coding sequence is TGTGCCAGCACCATGCCGGGACAGGGCTATGGCTACACCTTC. Protein product: CASTMPGQGYGYTF.

This clone was detected a few times. V and J are TRBV7-2 and TRBJ2-3; no clear D gene. Germline V gene sequence: CDR1 SGHTA, CDR2 FQGNSA. V lost 2 bases and J lost 6, with 6 bases in between. The CDR3 covers 12 residues. DNA for the CDR3: TGTGCCAGCAGCTTAACCGGGGATACGCAGTATTTT. It translates to CASSLTGDTQYF.

The rearrangement joins TRBV10-3 to TRBJ2-5; possibly TRBD1 for D (6 bases). The germline V gene has CDR1 ENHRY and CDR2 SYGVKD. The CDR3 has 13 amino acids. V was cut by 5 bases and J by 1 base, with 8 bases left in between. The DNA for the CDR3 is TGTGCCATCAGTTGGACAGTCCAAGAGACCCAGTACTTC. It is translated as CAISWTVQETQYF.

This clone was counted between two and nine times. This rearrangement joins TRBV18 to TRBJ2-1, with TRBD2 matching over 12 bases. V dropped 8 bases and J dropped 6; count of bases not matched to a gene: 11. CDR3 length equals 16 residues. Germline CDR1 reads KGHSH; CDR2 reads LQKENI. The CDR3 loop reads CASLKMASGRGNEQFF. In DNA form, the CDR3 reads TGTGCCAGCCTCAAAATGGCTAGCGGGAGGGGCAATGAGCAGTTCTTC.

This clone was recorded a few times. CDR3 nucleotides: TGTGCCAGCAGTTACTCCTCGGGGGTAAACTATGGCTACACCTTC. Its translation: CASSYSSGVNYGYTF. The chain carries TRBV6-5 and TRBJ1-2, with a weak D call TRBD1 (5 bases). CDR3 length equals 15 residues. In germline, CDR1 is MNHEY, CDR2 SVGAGI. Trimming stripped 0 bases from V and 2 bases from J, with 10 bases between.

The chain couples TRBV7-3 to TRBJ2-7, with 7 positions matching TRBD2. Losses at the gene ends were 5 bases for V and 9 bases for J; bases not matched to a gene: 10. Germline CDR1 is SGHTA and CDR2 is FQGTGA. The CDR3 is made up of 13 amino acids. CDR3 DNA: TGTGCCAGCAGCACCCACGCGGGGGTCGGGCAGTACTTC. Protein product: CASSTHAGVGQYF.

This clone was seen a handful of times. The chain links TRBV7-2 to TRBJ2-6; the D gene is possibly TRBD1 (5 bases). Germline V gives CDR1 SGHTA, CDR2 FQGNSA. With 5 bases removed from V and 0 bases from J, the gap between germline ends came to 17 bases. CDR3 length: 18 amino acids. CDR3 sequence: CASSLTIDRNSGANVLTF. CDR3 sequence (DNA): TGTGCCAGCAGCCTTACGATAGACAGAAACTCTGGGGCCAACGTCCTGACTTTC.

This clone was observed a few times. The rearrangement links TRBV25-1 to TRBJ2-3, with D possibly TRBD2 on 6 matching bases. The CDR3 covers 13 residues. Trimming cost V 9 bases and J 5 bases, with 15 bases left between them. Germline loops: CDR1 MGHDK, CDR2 SYGVNS. The CDR3 is CASGTHYQDTQYF. Written as DNA, the CDR3 is TGTGCCAGTGGGACTCACTACCAAGATACGCAGTATTTT.

The chain joins TRBV21-1 to TRBJ2-2; the D call TRBD2 from the table was never checked on the DNA. TRBV21-1 is described as a pseudogene. This CDR3 is 12 amino acids long. The chain's CDR3 is CASSKGGGELFF. In DNA form, the CDR3 reads TGTGCCAGCAGCAAGGGGGGCGGGGAGCTGTTTTTT.

The chain carries TRBV27 and TRBJ2-3; TRBD1 matches 9 bases. The germline CDR1 and CDR2 sequences are MNHEY and SMNVEV (reference sequence). Unmatched junction bases numbered 8, after V lost 4 bases and J lost 3 bases. There are 16 residues in the CDR3. For the CDR3, the DNA is TGTGCCAGCAGTTCGCGCTGGACAGGGGTAACAGATACGCAGTATTTT. Translation gives CASSSRWTGVTDTQYF.

This clone was seen only a few times. V and J are TRBV7-9 and TRBJ1-2, with a weak D call TRBD1 (5 bases). Germline loops: CDR1 SEHNR, CDR2 FQNEAQ (reference sequence). Trimming stripped 2 bases from V and 3 bases from J, with 7 bases between. The CDR3 has 13 amino acids. Here the CDR3 reads CASSLTRDYGYTF. CDR3 coding DNA: TGTGCCAGCAGCTTAACCAGGGACTATGGCTACACCTTC.

The chain combines TRBV5-6 with TRBJ1-5, with D unclear. Trimming stripped 4 bases from V and 7 bases from J, with 15 bases between. Germline V lookup: CDR1 SGHDT, CDR2 YYEEEE. This CDR3 region has 14 residues. The CDR3 region has the DNA TGTGCCAGCAGCCTGAAGCGGGTCGGGCAGCCCCAGCATTTT. It specifies CASSLKRVGQPQHF.

This clone appeared a few times. V is TRBV4-3 and J is TRBJ2-2; D is possibly TRBD2 (5 bases). The length of the CDR3 is 18 residues. Germline V gene sequence: CDR1 LGHNA, CDR2 YSLEER. Trimming removed 1 base at V and 4 bases at J, with 19 bases between. CDR3 in amino acids: CASSQGFREWGSTGELFF. The CDR3 DNA reads TGCGCCAGCAGCCAAGGGTTCCGGGAATGGGGTAGCACCGGGGAGCTGTTTTTT.

This chain connects TRBV20-1 to TRBJ2-3, with D hard to call. The V and J ends lost 3 bases and 5 bases respectively, with 6 bases between them. The CDR3 spans 11 residues. Germline V lookup: CDR1 DFQATT, CDR2 SNEGSKA (reference sequence). CDR3 sequence: CSARVVDTQYF. The CDR3 DNA is TGCAGTGCTAGGGTAGTAGATACGCAGTATTTT.

The chain uses TRBV7-2 and TRBJ1-2; no reliable D call. Germline CDR1 and CDR2: SGHTA and FQGNSA. V shed 6 bases and J shed 5 bases, with 7 bases lying between them. The CDR3 has 11 residues. CDR3 coding DNA: TGTGCCAGCAGTCCAGAATATGGCTACACCTTC. This translates into CASSPEYGYTF.

The V call is TRBV9, the J call TRBJ2-3; the match to TRBD2 covers 8 bases. The CDR3 covers 16 residues. V lost 4 bases and J lost 8; bases outside the gene matches: 15. Per the germline V gene, CDR1 is SGDLS and CDR2 is YYNGEE. CDR3 bases: TGTGCCAGCAGCTCATCACTAGCGGCCCTTCGGGGTACGCAGTATTTT. It translates to CASSSSLAALRGTQYF.

The chain employs TRBV15 and TRBJ2-3; possible D gene TRBD1, 6 bases. With 3 bases removed from V and 15 bases from J, the gap between germline ends came to 22 bases. This CDR3 has 14 residues. Germline V lookup: CDR1 LNHNV, CDR2 YYDKDF (reference sequence). The CDR3 here is CATSRAGQGTKFYF. The CDR3, as DNA: TGTGCCACCAGCAGGGCAGGGCAGGGGACGAAGTTTTATTTT.

This clone was detected a few times. The genes are TRBV28 and TRBJ1-5, with D possibly being TRBD1 (5 bases). In germline, CDR1 is MDHEN, CDR2 SYDVKM. This CDR3 has 15 amino acids. V lost 3 bases and J lost 7, with 16 bases in between. The DNA of the CDR3 is TGTGCCAGCAGTTTCCTAGCGGGGGAAAGGCAGCCCCAGCATTTT. Amino acid sequence: CASSFLAGERQPQHF. The entire variable domain, with the rest obtained from reference TRBV28 and TRBJ1-5, is as follows: DVKVTQSSRYLVKRTGEKVFLECVQDMDHENMFWYRQDPGLGLRLIYFSYDVKMKEKGDIPEGYSVSREKKERFSLILESASTNQTSMYLCASSFLAGERQPQHFGDGTRLSIL.

This clone was picked up a small number of times. The rearrangement links TRBV25-1 to TRBJ1-1; D may be TRBD1 (5 bases). V shed 1 base and J shed 5 bases, with 11 bases lying between them. The V gene's germline CDR1 is MGHDK and CDR2 SYGVNS. The CDR3 runs to 14 residues. The CDR3 protein is CASSELGLGTEAFF. CDR3 nucleotides: TGTGCCAGCAGTGAATTGGGACTTGGAACTGAAGCTTTCTTT.

This clone was seen a few times. This rearrangement joins TRBV4-1 to TRBJ2-7; 7 positions agree with TRBD1. The CDR3 covers 18 residues. Germline V gene data show CDR1 as MGHRA and CDR2 as YSYEKL. V lost 4 bases to trimming and J lost 0 bases; unmatched junction nucleotides: 15. CDR3 in amino acids: CASSLRTRVAGGSYEQYF. Here the CDR3 DNA reads TGCGCCAGCAGCCTACGGACTCGGGTGGCAGGGGGCTCCTACGAGCAGTACTTC.

This clone was detected a few times. The chain is built from TRBV2 and TRBJ1-1; 7 bases agree with TRBD1. Trimming at V came to 5 bases and at J to 7 bases, leaving 7 bases not matched to a gene. CDR1 and CDR2 (germline): SNHLY, FYNNEI. The CDR3 extends over 13 amino acids. The chain's CDR3 is CASSTRDSSEAFF. The CDR3 DNA follows: TGTGCCAGCAGTACCCGGGACAGCAGTGAAGCTTTCTTT.

This chain uses TRBV7-2 with TRBJ2-5; D uncertain. The ends were cut back, 1 base at V and 4 bases at J, with 10 bases in the middle. The CDR3 length is 14 residues. Germline V gives CDR1 SGHTA, CDR2 FQGNSA. The chain's CDR3 is CASSLGRLGETQYF. Written as DNA, the CDR3 is TGTGCCAGCAGCTTAGGGAGACTGGGAGAGACCCAGTACTTC.

The gene calls are TRBV7-9 and TRBJ1-5; a possible D gene is TRBD1 (5 bases). The CDR3 totals 13 residues. V was pared by 5 bases and J by 2 bases, with 7 bases between. The germline V gene encodes CDR1 SEHNR and CDR2 FQNEAQ (reference sequence). Here the CDR3 reads CASSQQGNQPQHF. Written as DNA, the CDR3 is TGTGCCAGCAGCCAACAGGGCAATCAGCCCCAGCATTTT.

The chain is built from TRBV15 and TRBJ2-3, with TRBD2 matching over 9 bases. In germline, CDR1 is LNHNV, CDR2 YYDKDF (reference sequence). J was trimmed by 1 base and V by 1 base; bases with no gene match: 12. The CDR3 contains 19 residues. CDR3 DNA: TGTGCCACCAGCAGAGTGGAGGCGGGAGGGCCGAGAGGCACAGATACGCAGTATTTT. Its protein is CATSRVEAGGPRGTDTQYF. Variable domain in full (rest from reference TRBV15 and TRBJ2-3): DAMVIQNPRYQVTQFGKPVTLSCSQTLNHNVMYWYQQKSSQAPKLLFHYYDKDFNNEADTPDNFQSRRPNTSFCFLDIRSPGLGDTAMYLCATSRVEAGGPRGTDTQYFGPGTRLTVL.

The J gene is TRBJ2-1, the V gene TRBV6-1; D may be TRBD1 (5 bases). Germline CDR1 MNHNS, CDR2 SASEGT. The V and J ends lost 7 bases and 1 base respectively, with 8 bases between them. The CDR3 loop spans 13 amino acids. Written as DNA, the CDR3 is TGTGCCAGCACTCCAGGGTCCTACAATGAGCAGTTCTTC. Translation: CASTPGSYNEQFF.

The rearrangement joins TRBV28 to TRBJ2-7, with 8 bases aligning to TRBD2. V was clipped by 6 bases and J by 4 bases; unmatched bases: 2. The CDR3 sequence is 12 residues long. In germline, CDR1 is MDHEN, CDR2 SYDVKM. The CDR3 nucleotides are TGTGCCAGCAGCGAGCGGGGGTACGAGCAGTACTTC. Its protein product is CASSERGYEQYF. Supplemented by reference TRBV28 and TRBJ2-7, the full variable domain reads DVKVTQSSRYLVKRTGEKVFLECVQDMDHENMFWYRQDPGLGLRLIYFSYDVKMKEKGDIPEGYSVSREKKERFSLILESASTNQTSMYLCASSERGYEQYFGPGTRLTVT.

This clone came up a few times. This sequence joins TRBV29-1 and TRBJ1-4, with 8 bases fitting TRBD1. V lost 7 bases to trimming and J lost 13 bases; unmatched junction nucleotides: 8. The CDR3 runs to 11 residues. CDR1 and CDR2 from the germline V gene are SQVTM and ANQGSEA. Here the CDR3 reads CSGVGTGGLFF. In DNA, the CDR3 is TGCAGCGGGGTGGGTACAGGGGGACTGTTTTTT.

A few counts support this clone. The chain employs TRBV30 and TRBJ2-3; 9 bases are a match to TRBD2. J gave up 0 bases and V 0 bases, and 13 bases lay outside the gene matches. From germline, CDR1 is GTSNPN and CDR2 SVGIG (reference sequence). The CDR3 contains 19 residues. The CDR3 loop is CAWSVLSSGIIKSTDTQYF. Written as DNA, the CDR3 is TGTGCCTGGAGTGTACTGTCTAGCGGGATAATTAAAAGCACAGATACGCAGTATTTT.

This clone was picked up a small number of times. The rearrangement uses TRBV7-2 and TRBJ2-5; no reliable D call. The ends were cut back, 1 base at V and 5 bases at J, with 11 bases in the middle. The CDR3 is 14 amino acids. Germline CDR1 is SGHTA and CDR2 is FQGNSA. In DNA form, the CDR3 reads TGTGCCAGCAGCTTAGTTTACCTCGGGGAGACCCAGTACTTC. It specifies CASSLVYLGETQYF.

V usage is TRBV30 and J usage is TRBJ2-2; D might be TRBD1 (6 bases). CDR3 length equals 19 residues. Per germline, CDR1 GTSNPN and CDR2 SVGIG (reference sequence). Trimming pared 3 bases from V and 4 bases from J, leaving 27 bases between. Here the CDR3 reads CAWRGRRRQERALTGELFF. DNA for the CDR3: TGTGCCTGGAGGGGCCGAAGGCGACAGGAGCGTGCGCTCACCGGGGAGCTGTTTTTT.